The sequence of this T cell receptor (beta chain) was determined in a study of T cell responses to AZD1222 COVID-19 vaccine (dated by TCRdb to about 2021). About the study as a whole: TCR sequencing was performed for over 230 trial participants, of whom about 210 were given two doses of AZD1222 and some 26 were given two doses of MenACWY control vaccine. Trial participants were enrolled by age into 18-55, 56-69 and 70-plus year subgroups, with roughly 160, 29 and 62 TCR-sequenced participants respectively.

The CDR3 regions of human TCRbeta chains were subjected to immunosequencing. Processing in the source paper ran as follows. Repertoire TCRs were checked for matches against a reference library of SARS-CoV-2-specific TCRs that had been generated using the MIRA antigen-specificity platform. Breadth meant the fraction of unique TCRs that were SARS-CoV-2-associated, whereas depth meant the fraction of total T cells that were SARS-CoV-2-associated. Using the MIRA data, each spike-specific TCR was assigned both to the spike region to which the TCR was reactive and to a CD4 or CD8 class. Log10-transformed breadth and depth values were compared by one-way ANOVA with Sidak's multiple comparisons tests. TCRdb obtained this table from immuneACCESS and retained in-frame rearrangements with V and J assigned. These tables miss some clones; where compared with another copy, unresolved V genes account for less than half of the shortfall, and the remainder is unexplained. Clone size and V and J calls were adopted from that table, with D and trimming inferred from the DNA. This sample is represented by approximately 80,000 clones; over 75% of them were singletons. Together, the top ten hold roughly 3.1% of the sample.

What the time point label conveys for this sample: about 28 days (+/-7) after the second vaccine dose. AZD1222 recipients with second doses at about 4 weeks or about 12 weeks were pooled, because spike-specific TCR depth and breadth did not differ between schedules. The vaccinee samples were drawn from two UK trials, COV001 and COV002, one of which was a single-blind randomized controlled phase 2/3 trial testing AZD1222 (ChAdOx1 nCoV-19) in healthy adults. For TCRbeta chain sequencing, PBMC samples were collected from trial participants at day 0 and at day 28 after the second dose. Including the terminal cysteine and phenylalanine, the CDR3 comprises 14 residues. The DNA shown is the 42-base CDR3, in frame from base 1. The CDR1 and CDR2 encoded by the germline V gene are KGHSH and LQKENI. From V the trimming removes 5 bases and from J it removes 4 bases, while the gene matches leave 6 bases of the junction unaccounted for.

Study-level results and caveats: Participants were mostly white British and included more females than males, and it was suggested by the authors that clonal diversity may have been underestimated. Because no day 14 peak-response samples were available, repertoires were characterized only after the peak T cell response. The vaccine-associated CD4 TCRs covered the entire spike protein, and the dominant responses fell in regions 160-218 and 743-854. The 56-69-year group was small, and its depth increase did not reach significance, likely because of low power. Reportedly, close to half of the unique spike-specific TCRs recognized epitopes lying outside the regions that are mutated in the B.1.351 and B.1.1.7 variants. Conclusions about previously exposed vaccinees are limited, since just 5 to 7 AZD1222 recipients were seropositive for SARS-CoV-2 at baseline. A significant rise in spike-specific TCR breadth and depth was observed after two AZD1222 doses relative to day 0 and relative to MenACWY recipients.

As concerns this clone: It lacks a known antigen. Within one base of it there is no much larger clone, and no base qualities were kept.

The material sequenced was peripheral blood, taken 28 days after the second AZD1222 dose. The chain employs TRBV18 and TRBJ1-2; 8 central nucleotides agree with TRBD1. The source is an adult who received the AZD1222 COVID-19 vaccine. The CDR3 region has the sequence CASSIRQGPYGYTF. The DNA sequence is TGTGCCAGCTCAATTAGACAGGGGCCCTATGGCTACACCTTC.